This TCR beta chain was sequenced for a study of shared clonotypes between healthy human individuals. From germline, CDR1 is GTSNPN and CDR2 SVGIG (reference sequence). V was pared by 5 bases and J by 4 bases, with 17 bases between. The CDR3 contains 14 residues. Replicate PCRs from sorted subsets contained roughly 220 ng DNA, which is 29,000 or so T cell genomes. The repertoire was sequenced with immunoSEQ multiplex PCR; TCRdb's copy has only in-frame clones and lacks some. The profile shows roughly 2.5 million clones, around nine tenths of them singletons. This sequence was found in a man between 18 and 35 years old in good health. This rearrangement joins TRBV30 to TRBJ2-5; D ambiguous. The sample taken for sequencing was naive CD4+ T cells sorted from blood. Sample subset: CD45RA+ positively selected. The CDR3 region is CAWDRLSTPETQYF. DNA for the CDR3: TGTGCCTGGGATCGCCTTTCTACCCCAGAGACCCAGTACTTC.